These 28 T cell receptor beta chains were sequenced from one sample in a study of blood T cell repertoires in COVID-19. Generated by immunoSEQ multiplex PCR, the TCRdb table keeps only in-frame clones and is missing some. The data hold about 250,000 clones, with approximately 89% observed a single time. The sample taken for sequencing was PBMCs or T cells enriched from blood (not recorded which). These receptors came from a woman under 40 with acute COVID-19.

The V gene is TRBV27, the J gene TRBJ2-1; 9 bases are shared with TRBD2. The germline V gene has CDR1 MNHEY and CDR2 SMNVEV (reference sequence). The CDR3 extends over 16 amino acids. V lost 2 bases to trimming and J lost 8 bases; unmatched junction nucleotides: 10. The CDR3 region has the DNA TGTGCCAGCAGTTTAAGGTTTAGCGGGGGAGGGGATGAGCAGTTCTTC. It translates to CASSLRFSGGGDEQFF.

J is TRBJ2-7 and V is TRBV7-8, with 8 bases matching TRBD1. The junction had 8 bases not matched to a gene; V was cut back by 5 bases and J by 2 bases. The CDR3 consists of 15 residues. Looked up from germline, CDR1 is SGHVS and CDR2 is FQNEAQ. CDR3 DNA: TGTGCCAGCAGCGACCGGACAGGGATTACCTACGAGCAGTACTTC. Translated, it gives CASSDRTGITYEQYF.

V and J are TRBV28 and TRBJ1-5; D call uncertain. The germline V gene encodes CDR1 MDHEN and CDR2 SYDVKM. The CDR3 covers 16 residues. V lost 3 bases, J lost 1 base, and 13 bases lay in between. The CDR3 reads CASSFGLGRSNQPQHF. For the CDR3, the DNA is TGTGCCAGCAGTTTTGGGCTGGGGAGAAGCAATCAGCCCCAGCATTTT. Together with reference TRBV28 and TRBJ1-5, the CDR3 gives the full variable domain: DVKVTQSSRYLVKRTGEKVFLECVQDMDHENMFWYRQDPGLGLRLIYFSYDVKMKEKGDIPEGYSVSREKKERFSLILESASTNQTSMYLCASSFGLGRSNQPQHFGDGTRLSIL.

The chain has TRBV7-9 and TRBJ2-7; 8 bases are shared with TRBD1. CDR3 length equals 15 residues. Germline CDR1 is SEHNR and CDR2 is FQNEAQ (reference sequence). The V segment lost 5 bases and the J segment 6 bases; nucleotides outside the gene matches: 12. The CDR3 region has the DNA TGTGCCAGCAGCCCCCGGGGGCAGGGGGCGGGCGAGCAGTACTTC. It yields the protein CASSPRGQGAGEQYF.

The genes are TRBV28 and TRBJ2-7; D may be TRBD1 (6 bases). CDR3 length: 13 amino acids. Germline CDR1 is MDHEN and CDR2 is SYDVKM. With 6 bases removed from V and 5 bases from J, the gap between germline ends came to 14 bases. The CDR3 is CASRPQGRDEQYF. CDR3 bases: TGTGCCAGCAGGCCACAGGGCCGGGACGAGCAGTACTTC.

V gene TRBV10-2 combines with J gene TRBJ2-3; D is ambiguous. The CDR3 is 13 residues long. Germline CDR1 and CDR2: WSHSY and SAAADI. Trimming shortened V by 3 bases and J by 0 bases, and 4 bases separated the two germline ends. This CDR3 reads CASSEQSTDTQYF. CDR3 nucleotide sequence: TGCGCCAGCAGTGAACAAAGCACAGATACGCAGTATTTT.

This sequence joins TRBV5-1 and TRBJ2-3; 7 nucleotides agree with TRBD2. The CDR3 spans 16 residues. Germline lookup yields CDR1 SGHRS and CDR2 YFSETQ. The V gene end was trimmed by 0 bases and the J gene end by 2 bases; junction bases not matched to a gene: 6. CDR3: CASSLARAGITDTQYF. The DNA for the CDR3 is TGCGCCAGCAGCTTGGCCCGAGCGGGGATCACAGATACGCAGTATTTT.

The chain couples TRBV7-3 to TRBJ2-3; maybe TRBD1 (6 bases). The CDR3 is 16 residues long. The germline V gene encodes CDR1 SGHTA and CDR2 FQGTGA. Trimming took 0 bases from V and 5 from J, leaving 15 bases between them. The CDR3, as DNA: TGTGCCAGCAGCTTAACGGTAACAGGGTCGGGAGATACGCAGTATTTT. This translates into CASSLTVTGSGDTQYF.

The chain joins TRBV13 to TRBJ2-1; the match to TRBD1 covers 9 bases. Germline V lookup: CDR1 PRHDT, CDR2 FYEKMQ (reference sequence). The V gene end was trimmed by 4 bases and the J gene end by 4 bases; junction bases not matched to a gene: 11. CDR3 length equals 17 residues. CDR3 coding DNA: TGTGCCAGCAGCTCAAGAAACCGGGACAGGGTTTACAATGAGCAGTTCTTC. Protein sequence: CASSSRNRDRVYNEQFF.

This chain uses TRBV12-5 with TRBJ1-1; possibly TRBD1 for D (5 bases). Germline lookup yields CDR1 LGHNT and CDR2 FRNRAP. Deletions cut 2 bases from V and 8 bases from J, with 15 bases between. The CDR3 extends over 14 amino acids. CDR3 nucleotide sequence: TGTGCTAGTGGTTTGTACCTAAGGGGCCCGGAAGCTTTCTTT. This translates into CASGLYLRGPEAFF.

The chain recombines TRBV4-1 with TRBJ1-2; 9 bases fit TRBD1. J lost 12 bases, V lost 2 bases, and 1 base had no gene match. The CDR3 is 11 residues long. Germline lookup yields CDR1 MGHRA and CDR2 YSYEKL. CDR3 loop: CASSQNRGHTF. CDR3 DNA sequence: TGCGCCAGCAGCCAAAACAGGGGGCACACCTTC.

This chain uses TRBV10-3 with TRBJ1-1, with unresolved D. The V gene lost 0 bases and the J gene lost 8 bases, with 10 bases spanning the gap. Germline lookup yields CDR1 ENHRY and CDR2 SYGVKD. This CDR3 has 13 residues. CDR3 sequence: CAISESVVGEAFF. The CDR3, as DNA: TGTGCCATCAGTGAGTCGGTGGTCGGGGAAGCTTTCTTT.

The J gene is TRBJ2-5, the V gene TRBV13; tentatively, D is TRBD1 (6 bases). Trimming took 4 bases from V and 5 from J, leaving 14 bases between them. The germline V gene has CDR1 PRHDT and CDR2 FYEKMQ (reference sequence). The CDR3 length is 14 residues. CDR3 nucleotide sequence: TGTGCCAGCAGCTCACAGACAGGCTGGGAGACCCAGTACTTC. It is translated as CASSSQTGWETQYF.

This rearrangement joins TRBV7-2 to TRBJ1-2; 10 nucleotides agree with TRBD1. Losses at the gene ends were 3 bases for V and 6 bases for J; bases not matched to a gene: 4. CDR3 length: 14 amino acids. Per the germline V gene, CDR1 is SGHTA and CDR2 is FQGNSA. The CDR3 region has the DNA TGTGCCAGCAGCTTCGACAGGGGGCAACATGGCTACACCTTC. Its translation is CASSFDRGQHGYTF.

This chain connects TRBV19 to TRBJ1-2; possibly TRBD1 for D (5 bases). The CDR3 is 12 amino acids. Germline loops: CDR1 LNHDA, CDR2 SQIVND (reference sequence). V was cut by 1 base and J by 7 bases, with 7 bases left in between. Written as DNA, the CDR3 is TGTGCCAGTAGTATAGGACAGACTGGCTACACCTTC. Its translation: CASSIGQTGYTF.

The chain links TRBV2 to TRBJ1-5, with D possibly being TRBD1 (6 bases). Per germline, CDR1 SNHLY and CDR2 FYNNEI. The ends were cut back, 7 bases at V and 6 bases at J, with 25 bases in the middle. The CDR3 contains 17 residues. The chain's CDR3 is CASTERGAGAIGQPQHF. In DNA, the CDR3 is TGTGCCAGCACCGAGCGGGGGGCCGGGGCCATTGGTCAGCCCCAGCATTTT.

As DNA, the CDR3 is TGTGCCAGCAGTCACGGGGGGGCTGACAAAAACATTCAGTACTTC. Translation: CASSHGGADKNIQYF. The V and J genes are TRBV28 and TRBJ2-4, with 8 nucleotides matching TRBD2. The CDR3 is 15 residues long. The ends lost 5 bases at V and 3 bases at J; junction bases unmatched: 6. Germline V gives CDR1 MDHEN, CDR2 SYDVKM.

The chain carries TRBV4-2 and TRBJ2-1; 10 bases are shared with TRBD2. This CDR3 is built from 21 residues. The V segment lost 0 bases and the J segment 0 bases; nucleotides outside the gene matches: 14. Germline V gene sequence: CDR1 LGHNA, CDR2 YNFKEQ. In DNA, the CDR3 is TGTGCCAGCAGCCAAGATGGCAGCGGGACTAGCGTCGGGGTCTCCTACAATGAGCAGTTCTTC. Protein sequence: CASSQDGSGTSVGVSYNEQFF.

J is TRBJ1-2 and V is TRBV6-5; D might be TRBD1 (6 bases). The V and J ends lost 0 bases and 4 bases respectively, with 15 bases between them. The CDR3 is 16 residues long. Germline CDR1 reads MNHEY; CDR2 reads SVGAGI. In DNA form, the CDR3 reads TGTGCCAGCAGTTACTCGATCACAGGGTTGATCTATGGCTACACCTTC. Encoded protein: CASSYSITGLIYGYTF.

The chain uses TRBV9 and TRBJ1-4; a possible D gene is TRBD1 (6 bases). Trimming pared 0 bases from V and 5 bases from J, leaving 8 bases between. Germline V gene lookup returns CDR1 SGDLS and CDR2 YYNGEE. The CDR3 loop spans 14 amino acids. The CDR3, as DNA: TGTGCCAGCAGCGTAGGGACAGAGAATGAAAAACTGTTTTTT. Its protein product is CASSVGTENEKLFF.

V usage is TRBV10-3 and J usage is TRBJ1-2, with D maybe TRBD1 (5 bases). From germline, CDR1 is ENHRY and CDR2 SYGVKD. This CDR3 is built from 14 residues. Deletions cut 2 bases from V and 7 bases from J, with 14 bases between. The CDR3: CAISETREGSGYTF. CDR3 sequence (DNA): TGTGCCATCAGTGAGACGAGGGAGGGGTCTGGCTACACCTTC.

The chain is built from TRBV20-1 and TRBJ2-3; 15 bases are a match to TRBD2. Trimming removed 3 bases from V and 11 bases from J; junction bases left unmatched: 15. Germline assignment: CDR1 DFQATT and CDR2 SNEGSKA (reference sequence). The CDR3 spans 17 residues. The CDR3 bases are TGCAGTGCTAGTCTTTGGACTAGCGGGGGGGCCCGTGGCGGGCAGTATTTT. This codes for CSASLWTSGGARGGQYF.

This chain uses TRBV5-1 with TRBJ1-1; no clear D gene. V shed 3 bases and J shed 5 bases, with 14 bases lying between them. CDR3 length equals 14 residues. The germline V gene has CDR1 SGHRS and CDR2 YFSETQ. CDR3 bases: TGCGCCAGCAGCTCAGACCCATCGGGGACTGAAGCTTTCTTT. It translates to CASSSDPSGTEAFF.

This chain links TRBV7-2 with TRBJ1-6; the D gene is possibly TRBD1 (5 bases). Between the trimmed V and J ends, which lost 1 base and 11 bases, there was a span of 9 bases. The CDR3 has 13 residues. Germline CDR1 is SGHTA and CDR2 is FQGNSA. DNA of the CDR3: TGTGCCAGCAGCTTAGGGGGGGTCGCACCCCTCCACTTT. Amino acids: CASSLGGVAPLHF. The entire variable domain, with the rest obtained from reference TRBV7-2 and TRBJ1-6, is as follows: GAGVSQSPSNKVTEKGKDVELRCDPISGHTALYWYRQSLGQGLEFLIYFQGNSAPDKSGLPSDRFSAERTGGSVSTLTIQRTQQEDSAVYLCASSLGGVAPLHFGNGTRLTVT.

This clone is a singleton in its sample. The genes are TRBV5-8 and TRBJ1-2; 9 nucleotides match TRBD1. The CDR3 consists of 16 residues. Losses at the gene ends were 4 bases for V and 5 bases for J; bases not matched to a gene: 12. Germline V gene data show CDR1 as SGHTS and CDR2 as YDEGEE. The CDR3: CASSEGQGYLGYGYTF. Written as DNA, the CDR3 is TGTGCCAGCAGCGAGGGACAGGGCTACCTTGGGTATGGCTACACCTTC.

The chain carries TRBV24-1 and TRBJ1-1, with TRBD1 matching over 8 bases. The germline gives CDR1 KGHDR, CDR2 SFDVKD. This CDR3 region has 15 residues. V shed 5 bases, J shed 8 bases, and the junction held 12 bases outside the gene matches. The CDR3 loop reads CATSVRGQVEREAFF. CDR3 DNA sequence: TGTGCCACCAGTGTGAGGGGACAGGTAGAAAGAGAAGCTTTCTTT.

This chain uses TRBV7-3 with TRBJ2-1; D gene uncertain. Germline V gene data show CDR1 as SGHTA and CDR2 as FQGTGA. The CDR3 loop spans 14 amino acids. Trimming removed 1 base from V and 6 bases from J, with 10 bases in between. Here the CDR3 reads CASSLRGTINEQFF. The CDR3 bases are TGTGCCAGCAGCTTAAGAGGAACGATCAATGAGCAGTTCTTC.

The chain is built from TRBV29-1 and TRBJ1-2; D is undetermined. Germline V gene data show CDR1 as SQVTM and CDR2 as ANQGSEA. This CDR3 is 15 amino acids long. V was shortened by 1 base and J by 0 bases, with 12 bases between the two germline ends. In nucleotides, the CDR3 is TGCAGCGTTGAAGCCACAGTTTCTTCTAACTATGGCTACACCTTC. Encoded protein: CSVEATVSSNYGYTF.